This TCR beta chain was sequenced for a study of blood T cell repertoires in COVID-19. Original data processing: Reference gene primer amplification gave nucleated cell count estimates. Data came from immunoSEQ multiplex PCR; TCRdb stores just in-frame clones and leaves some out. The D gene and trimming were derived from the DNA, and the V and J assignments and clone size from that table. The table has fewer than 350,000 clones, roughly 88% seen once. Two negative PCRs, clearance, or symptom resolution characterized the recovered Cohort 3 donors. The J segment lost 12 bases and the V segment lost 3 bases, leaving 8 bases of the junction unmatched. This CDR3 region has 12 residues.

Sequencing was performed on PBMCs or T cells enriched from blood (not recorded which). The TCR was taken from a woman in her thirties who had recovered from COVID-19. This chain joins TRBV12-3 or TRBV12-4 and TRBJ2-7, with 7 bases lining up with TRBD2. CDR3 residues: CASSFTRTRLYF. The DNA for the CDR3 is TGTGCCAGCAGTTTTACCAGGACTAGACTGTACTTC.